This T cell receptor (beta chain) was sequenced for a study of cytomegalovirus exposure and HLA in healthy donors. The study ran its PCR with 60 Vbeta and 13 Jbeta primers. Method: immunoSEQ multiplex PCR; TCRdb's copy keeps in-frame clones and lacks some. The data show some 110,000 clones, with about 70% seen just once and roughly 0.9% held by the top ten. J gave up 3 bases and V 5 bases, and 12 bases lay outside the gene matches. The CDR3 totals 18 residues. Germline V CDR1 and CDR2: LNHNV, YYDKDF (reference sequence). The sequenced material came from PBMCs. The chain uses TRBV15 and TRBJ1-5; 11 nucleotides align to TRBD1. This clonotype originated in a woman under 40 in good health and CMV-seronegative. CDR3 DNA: TGTGCCACCAGCCCTGAACCGGGACAGGGGGTGTACAATCAGCCCCAGCATTTT. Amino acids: CATSPEPGQGVYNQPQHF. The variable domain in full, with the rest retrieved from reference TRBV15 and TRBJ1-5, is DAMVIQNPRYQVTQFGKPVTLSCSQTLNHNVMYWYQQKSSQAPKLLFHYYDKDFNNEADTPDNFQSRRPNTSFCFLDIRSPGLGDTAMYLCATSPEPGQGVYNQPQHFGDGTRLSIL.